This T cell receptor beta chain comes out of a study of vaccination effects on CD4 cells after COVID-19. Study-wide background: It was two doses of either the BNT162b2 or mRNA-1273 vaccine that participants received. Study-level results: Clones that were induced by infection or by vaccine showed marked contraction late after vaccination.

This clone was detected only once. Its antigen remains unknown. Clones were read by immunoSEQ multiplex PCR, and TCRdb kept only the in-frame ones, dropping some. The sample contains under 85,000 clones, approximately 74% of which appear only once. Germline trimming cut 7 bases from V and 2 bases from J; bases unmatched to any gene: 14. The germline gives CDR1 SGHTS, CDR2 YDEGEE. The CDR3 contains 19 residues. Sequencing in the ViraFEST assay came after antigen-specific CD4+ T cells had been expanded with viral peptide pools, which were used to stimulate PBMC. CD4+ T cell isolation took place after approximately 11 days of culture. Each well held 1.5 million to 2 million PBMC cultured with around 9.7 ug/ml peptides and 9.5 to 10 IU/ml IL-2.

This TCR came from a human donor who received a COVID-19 vaccine. The rearrangement uses TRBV5-8 and TRBJ2-3, with 15 bases matching TRBD2. The material sequenced was CD4+ T cells from PBMCs cultured with HCoV-229E spike peptides, taken before COVID-19 vaccination. This CDR3 is CASPLGLAGGSSPTDTQYF. The CDR3 region has the DNA TGTGCCAGCCCATTGGGACTAGCGGGGGGTTCAAGTCCCACAGATACGCAGTATTTT.